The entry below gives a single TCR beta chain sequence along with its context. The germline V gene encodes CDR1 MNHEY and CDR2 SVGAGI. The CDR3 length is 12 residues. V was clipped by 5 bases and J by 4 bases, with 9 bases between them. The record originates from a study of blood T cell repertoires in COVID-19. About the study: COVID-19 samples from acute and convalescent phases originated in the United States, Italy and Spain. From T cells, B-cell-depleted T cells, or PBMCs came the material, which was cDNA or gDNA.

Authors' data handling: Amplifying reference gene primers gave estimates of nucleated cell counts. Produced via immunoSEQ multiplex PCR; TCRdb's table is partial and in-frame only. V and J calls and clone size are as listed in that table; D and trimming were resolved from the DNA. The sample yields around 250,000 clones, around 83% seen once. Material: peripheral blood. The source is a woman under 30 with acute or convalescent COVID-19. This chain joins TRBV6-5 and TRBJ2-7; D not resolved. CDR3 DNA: TGTGCCAGCAGTCCGACTGTATACGAGCAGTACTTC. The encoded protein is CASSPTVYEQYF.